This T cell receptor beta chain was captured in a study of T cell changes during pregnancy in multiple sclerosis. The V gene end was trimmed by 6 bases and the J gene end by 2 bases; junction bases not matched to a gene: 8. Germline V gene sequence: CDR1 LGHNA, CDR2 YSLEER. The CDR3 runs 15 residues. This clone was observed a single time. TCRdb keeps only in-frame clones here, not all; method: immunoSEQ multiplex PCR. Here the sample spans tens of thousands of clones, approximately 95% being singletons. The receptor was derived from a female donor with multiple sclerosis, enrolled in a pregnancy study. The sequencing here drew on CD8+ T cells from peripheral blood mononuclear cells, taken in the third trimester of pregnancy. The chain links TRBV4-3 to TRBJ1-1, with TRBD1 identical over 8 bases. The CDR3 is CASRLGGTGNTEAFF. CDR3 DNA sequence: TGCGCCAGCAGACTCGGAGGGACAGGCAACACTGAAGCTTTCTTT.